One and the same sample provided the 27 T cell receptor beta chains below, sequenced in a study of PD-1 blockade in classical Hodgkin lymphoma. Repertoires were generated with immunoSEQ multiplex PCR, while TCRdb's copy carries only in-frame clones and drops some. The table includes some 100,000 clones, 75% to 90% detected once. Following autologous stem cell transplantation, relapse occurred in every patient, and exposure to brentuximab vedotin varied. Source: peripheral blood mononuclear cells (PBMCs), taken before the second cycle of nivolumab. The receptors shown here come from a human donor with classical Hodgkin lymphoma.

V gene TRBV7-9 combines with J gene TRBJ2-2; D not certain. CDR3 size: 11 residues. Between the trimmed V and J ends, which lost 3 bases and 7 bases, there was a span of 3 bases. The germline CDR1 and CDR2 sequences are SEHNR and FQNEAQ (reference sequence). The chain's CDR3 is CASSLVGELFF. The CDR3 DNA follows: TGTGCCAGCAGCTTGGTCGGGGAGCTGTTTTTT.

The chain couples TRBV29-1 to TRBJ2-3; 7 nucleotides line up with TRBD1. The length of the CDR3 is 14 residues. The germline CDR1 and CDR2 sequences are SQVTM and ANQGSEA. The CDR3 DNA reads as TGCAGTTTTGGACAGGCTCCAGTAGGAGATACGCAGTATTTT. Amino acid sequence: CSFGQAPVGDTQYF.

The rearrangement joins TRBV9 to TRBJ2-1; the match to TRBD1 covers 7 bases. This CDR3 has 14 amino acids. Per germline, CDR1 SGDLS and CDR2 YYNGEE. The V segment lost 7 bases and the J segment 1 base; nucleotides outside the gene matches: 5. The CDR3 DNA is TGTGCCAGCGGAACAGGGGTATCCTACAATGAGCAGTTCTTC. The encoded protein is CASGTGVSYNEQFF.

This chain joins TRBV6-5 and TRBJ1-1; D unclear. Germline CDR1 reads MNHEY; CDR2 reads SVGAGI. The V and J ends lost 5 bases and 8 bases respectively, with 9 bases between them. CDR3 size: 11 residues. The CDR3 bases are TGTGCCAGCAGTCCGCTGGGGGAAGCTTTCTTT. It specifies CASSPLGEAFF.

The V gene is TRBV29-1, the J gene TRBJ2-1; 11 bases map to TRBD1. CDR1 and CDR2 from the germline V gene are SQVTM and ANQGSEA. The CDR3 has 14 amino acids. The V gene end was trimmed by 4 bases and the J gene end by 7 bases; junction bases not matched to a gene: 6. CDR3 protein: CSVAGTGGRNEQFF. As DNA, the CDR3 is TGCAGCGTTGCCGGGACAGGGGGTCGAAATGAGCAGTTCTTC.

This clone showed up just once. The chain has TRBV5-8 and TRBJ1-2; D unresolved. Trimming took off 3 bases at V and 8 bases at J, with 11 bases between the two ends. CDR1 and CDR2 (germline): SGHTS, YDEGEE. The CDR3 has 12 residues. The CDR3 loop reads CASSSRMGGYTF. For the CDR3, the DNA is TGTGCCAGCAGCTCCAGGATGGGCGGCTACACCTTC.

V gene TRBV9 combines with J gene TRBJ2-7; no reliable D call. Trimming removed 0 bases at V and 1 base at J, with 8 bases between. Germline CDR1 and CDR2: SGDLS and YYNGEE. The CDR3 covers 14 residues. CDR3 region: CASSVDVGSYEQYF. Here the CDR3 DNA reads TGTGCCAGCAGCGTAGACGTGGGGTCCTACGAGCAGTACTTC.

The chain links TRBV2 to TRBJ2-7; possible D gene TRBD1, 6 bases. The CDR3 sequence is 11 residues long. V lost 6 bases and J 3 bases, leaving 6 bases between the germline ends. CDR1 SNHLY and CDR2 FYNNEI come from the germline V gene. CDR3 in amino acids: CASRDSYEQYF. DNA of the CDR3: TGTGCCAGCAGGGACAGCTACGAGCAGTACTTC.

V usage is TRBV27 and J usage is TRBJ2-5; 13 nucleotides agree with TRBD2. Trimming took 4 bases from V and 5 from J; bases not matched to a gene: 7. From germline, CDR1 is MNHEY and CDR2 SMNVEV (reference sequence). This CDR3 is 16 amino acids long. The CDR3 sequence is CASSSRLAGGRETQYF. For the CDR3, the DNA is TGTGCCAGCAGTTCCCGACTAGCGGGGGGAAGGGAGACCCAGTACTTC.

The chain has TRBV4-3 and TRBJ1-5; D is undetermined. This CDR3 has 21 amino acids. V was cut by 1 base and J by 0 bases, with 25 bases left in between. From germline, CDR1 is LGHNA and CDR2 YSLEER. The CDR3 region has the DNA TGCGCCAGCAGCCAAGGATTTGGTGGTTCCGACACCTTTTATAGCAATCAGCCCCAGCATTTT. Its protein is CASSQGFGGSDTFYSNQPQHF.

The chain has TRBV7-7 and TRBJ2-2; tentatively, D is TRBD1 (6 bases). The CDR3 loop spans 15 amino acids. V lost 1 base and J lost 3, with 9 bases in between. CDR1 is SSHAT and CDR2 is FNYEAQ in the germline V gene (reference sequence). CDR3 region: CASSLGRGDTGELFF. In nucleotides, the CDR3 is TGTGCCAGCAGCTTAGGCAGGGGTGACACCGGGGAGCTGTTTTTT.

The chain uses TRBV7-2 and TRBJ1-5, with D hard to call. The CDR3 runs 15 residues. From germline, CDR1 is SGHTA and CDR2 FQGNSA. V gave up 2 bases and J gave up 7 bases, with 15 bases separating them. CDR3 nucleotides: TGTGCCAGCAGCTTATGGGCTGTTGGGTACCAGCCCCAGCATTTT. This codes for CASSLWAVGYQPQHF.

The chain links TRBV4-3 to TRBJ2-7, with 8 bases identical to TRBD1. The CDR3 has 17 amino acids. Trimming at V came to 0 bases and at J to 3 bases, leaving 10 bases not matched to a gene. Per the germline V gene, CDR1 is LGHNA and CDR2 is YSLEER. CDR3 residues: CASSQDQEVTGVYEQYF. DNA for the CDR3: TGCGCCAGCAGCCAAGATCAGGAGGTGACAGGGGTCTACGAGCAGTACTTC.

The V gene is TRBV30, the J gene TRBJ1-4; D gene ambiguous. V lost 3 bases and J lost 0, with 8 bases in between. The CDR3 contains 14 residues. CDR1 and CDR2 from the germline V gene are GTSNPN and SVGIG (reference sequence). CDR3 nucleotides: TGTGCCTGGAGATTGCCTGCAACTAATGAAAAACTGTTTTTT. This sequence encodes CAWRLPATNEKLFF.

V and J are TRBV28 and TRBJ2-3; 10 bases map to TRBD1. This CDR3 has 13 amino acids. Germline CDR1 and CDR2: MDHEN and SYDVKM. V lost 8 bases and J lost 3; bases outside the gene matches: 2. CDR3 DNA: TGTGCCAGCCGGACAGGGGGGACAGATACGCAGTATTTT. As protein: CASRTGGTDTQYF.

V gene TRBV10-3 combines with J gene TRBJ2-5; 8 bases are a match to TRBD1. Germline V lookup: CDR1 ENHRY, CDR2 SYGVKD. The CDR3 contains 13 residues. Trimming removed 8 bases from V and 1 base from J; junction bases left unmatched: 3. CDR3 sequence (DNA): TGTGCCATCGGGGACAGGACCCAAGAGACCCAGTACTTC. It is translated as CAIGDRTQETQYF.

The rearrangement links TRBV19 to TRBJ2-2; the match to TRBD1 covers 10 bases. The CDR3 covers 18 residues. V shed 7 bases, J shed 0 bases, and the junction held 11 bases outside the gene matches. From germline, CDR1 is LNHDA and CDR2 SQIVND (reference sequence). CDR3 region: CASTGDRGELSNTGELFF. DNA of the CDR3: TGTGCCAGTACCGGGGACAGGGGAGAATTATCGAACACCGGGGAGCTGTTTTTT.

The chain employs TRBV5-4 and TRBJ1-3; D is unclear. The CDR3 covers 16 residues. The germline gives CDR1 SGHNT, CDR2 YYREEE (reference sequence). V was cut by 2 bases and J by 3 bases, with 15 bases left in between. CDR3 sequence reads: CASSLGGSVVGNTIYF. CDR3 coding DNA: TGTGCCAGCAGCTTAGGAGGGTCTGTTGTTGGAAACACCATATATTTT.

This clone was counted a single time. This chain connects TRBV5-1 to TRBJ2-2; possibly TRBD2 for D (6 bases). V lost 1 base and J 3 bases, leaving 22 bases between the germline ends. Germline V gene sequence: CDR1 SGHRS, CDR2 YFSETQ. This CDR3 has 19 residues. CDR3 residues: CASSLRPLGLERYTGELFF. The DNA of the CDR3 is TGCGCCAGCAGCTTGCGACCCCTGGGACTCGAGCGGTACACCGGGGAGCTGTTTTTT.

This chain connects TRBV9 to TRBJ2-4; a weak D match, TRBD1 (7 bases). The V end lost 0 bases, the J end lost 1 base, and 8 bases lay between the germline ends. The CDR3 runs to 15 residues. Per the germline V gene, CDR1 is SGDLS and CDR2 is YYNGEE. The CDR3 reads CASSVAGGAKNIQYF. DNA for the CDR3: TGTGCCAGCAGCGTAGCAGGGGGGGCCAAAAACATTCAGTACTTC.

The chain joins TRBV28 to TRBJ1-5, with 12 bases fitting TRBD1. V lost 8 bases, J lost 2 bases, and 4 bases stayed unmatched. Germline CDR1 is MDHEN and CDR2 is SYDVKM. This CDR3 spans 15 amino acids. CDR3 loop: CASGTGGDGNQPQHF. The DNA for the CDR3 is TGTGCCAGCGGGACAGGGGGCGATGGCAATCAGCCCCAGCATTTT.

This clone was picked up one time. This chain connects TRBV6-5 to TRBJ1-1; 10 bases agree with TRBD1. V dropped 7 bases and J dropped 5; count of bases not matched to a gene: 4. Germline-derived CDR1 and CDR2 are MNHEY and SVGAGI. The CDR3 is 13 residues long. CDR3 loop: CASTRDRGTEAFF. For the CDR3, the DNA is TGTGCCAGCACCCGGGACAGGGGAACTGAAGCTTTCTTT.

This rearrangement joins TRBV27 to TRBJ2-1, with no clear D. Trimming stripped 2 bases from V and 4 bases from J, with 21 bases between. The CDR3 covers 18 residues. Per germline, CDR1 MNHEY and CDR2 SMNVEV (reference sequence). The CDR3 reads CASSLLAPNTPRYNEQFF. CDR3 sequence (DNA): TGTGCCAGCAGTTTACTCGCCCCCAACACACCCCGATACAATGAGCAGTTCTTC.

The rearrangement uses TRBV18 and TRBJ1-2, with D maybe TRBD1 (6 bases). Germline lookup yields CDR1 KGHSH and CDR2 LQKENI. The CDR3 is made up of 14 amino acids. With 4 bases removed from V and 5 bases from J, the gap between germline ends came to 14 bases. CDR3 loop: CASSRPDSTYGYTF. In DNA, the CDR3 is TGTGCCAGCTCACGTCCGGACAGCACTTATGGCTACACCTTC.

V is TRBV7-6 and J is TRBJ2-2; TRBD1 matches 7 bases. Trimming took 0 bases from V and 0 from J; bases not matched to a gene: 1. The CDR3 is 16 residues long. The V gene's germline CDR1 is SGHVS and CDR2 FNYEAQ. CDR3 DNA: TGTGCCAGCAGCTTAGCAGGGGGCTCGAACACCGGGGAGCTGTTTTTT. It codes for CASSLAGGSNTGELFF.

The chain is built from TRBV28 and TRBJ2-7; D ambiguous. The germline CDR1 and CDR2 sequences are MDHEN and SYDVKM. This CDR3 contains 13 residues. The V end lost 5 bases, the J end lost 2 bases, and 10 bases lay between the germline ends. CDR3 amino acids: CASSDNGAYEQYF. CDR3 sequence (DNA): TGTGCCAGCAGTGACAATGGGGCCTACGAGCAGTACTTC. The complete variable domain, with remaining parts taken from reference TRBV28 and TRBJ2-7, reads DVKVTQSSRYLVKRTGEKVFLECVQDMDHENMFWYRQDPGLGLRLIYFSYDVKMKEKGDIPEGYSVSREKKERFSLILESASTNQTSMYLCASSDNGAYEQYFGPGTRLTVT.

This chain uses TRBV5-8 with TRBJ2-7; the match to TRBD1 covers 9 bases. CDR1 SGHTS and CDR2 YDEGEE come from the germline V gene. V was clipped by 2 bases and J by 4 bases; unmatched bases: 10. This CDR3 is built from 16 residues. The CDR3 protein is CASSLKQGAIQYEQYF. The CDR3 nucleotides read TGTGCCAGCAGCTTAAAACAGGGGGCGATCCAGTACGAGCAGTACTTC.